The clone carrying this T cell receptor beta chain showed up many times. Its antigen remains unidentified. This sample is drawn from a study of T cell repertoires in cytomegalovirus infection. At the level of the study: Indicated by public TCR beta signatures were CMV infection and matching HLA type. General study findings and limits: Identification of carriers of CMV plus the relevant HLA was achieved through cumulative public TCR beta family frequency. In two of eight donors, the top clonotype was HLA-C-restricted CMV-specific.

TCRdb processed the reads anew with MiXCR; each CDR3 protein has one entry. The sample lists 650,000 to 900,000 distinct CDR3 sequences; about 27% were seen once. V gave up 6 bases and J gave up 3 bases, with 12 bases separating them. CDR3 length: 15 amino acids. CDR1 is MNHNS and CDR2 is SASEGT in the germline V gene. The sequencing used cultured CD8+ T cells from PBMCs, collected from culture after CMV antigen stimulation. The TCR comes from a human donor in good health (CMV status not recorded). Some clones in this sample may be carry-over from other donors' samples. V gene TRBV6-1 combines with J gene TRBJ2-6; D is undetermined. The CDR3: CASSIGPVGANVLTF. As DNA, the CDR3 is TGTGCCAGCAGCATCGGTCCGGTTGGGGCCAACGTCCTGACTTTC.